This T cell receptor beta chain was identified during a study of T cells in Graves' hyperthyroidism and ophthalmopathy. About the research overall: The blood sample was taken at first diagnosis, before treatment began. Study-level results: A median 6.5 months before onset, the model predicted ophthalmopathy.

This clonotype occurred many times. The antigen remains unidentified. Deletions cut 10 bases from V and 6 bases from J, with 18 bases between. The germline V gene encodes CDR1 MNHNS and CDR2 SASEGT. CDR3 length: 13 amino acids. For Graves' hyperthyroidism to be stable, ophthalmopathy could not progress within 18 months. Researchers barred patients who had uncontrolled infection, other autoimmune disease, pregnancy or lactation. The TCR beta CDR3 regions underwent amplification using RNA transcripts as the source. A set of HTBI primers served as the primers for a first-round RT-PCR of the TCR CDR3. One entry per CDR3 protein, called by TCRdb with MiXCR from the multiplex PCR reads. The sample yields hundreds of thousands of distinct CDR3 sequences, around 15% seen once.

The sequencing sample was made of blood. The receptor was derived from a woman aged 25 to 39 with Graves' hyperthyroidism. The chain uses TRBV6-1 and TRBJ2-5; possibly TRBD2 for D (7 bases). In nucleotides, the CDR3 is TGTGCCACTCAAGGGGGGGGGTTAAAGACCCAGTACTTC. Translated, it gives CATQGGGLKTQYF.